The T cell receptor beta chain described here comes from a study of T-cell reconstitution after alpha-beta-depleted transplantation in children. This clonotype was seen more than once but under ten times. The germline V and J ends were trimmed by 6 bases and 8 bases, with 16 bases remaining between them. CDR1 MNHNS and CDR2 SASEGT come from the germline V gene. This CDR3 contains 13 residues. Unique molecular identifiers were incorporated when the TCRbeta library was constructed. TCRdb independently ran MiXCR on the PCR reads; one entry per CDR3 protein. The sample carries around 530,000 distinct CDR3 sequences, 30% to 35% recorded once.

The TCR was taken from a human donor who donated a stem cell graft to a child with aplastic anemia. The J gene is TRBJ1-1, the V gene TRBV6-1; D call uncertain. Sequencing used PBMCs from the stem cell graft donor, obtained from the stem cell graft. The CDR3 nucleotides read TGTGCCAGCAGGCACACCGGCCGAGAGGAAGCTTTCTTT. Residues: CASRHTGREEAFF.